What follows are 25 T cell receptor beta chains derived from one specimen sequenced in a study of regulatory T cells in long-lasting Graves disease. Researchers made TCR beta libraries by using iRepertoire HTBI primers and running Arm-PCR on CDR3 regions. TCRdb re-derived calls from the multiplex PCR reads in MiXCR, one entry per CDR3 protein. The sample yields 540,000 or so distinct CDR3 sequences, roughly 12% seen once. Time point denoted: newly diagnosed GD, antithyroid drugs for less than 3 months. Generation of the TCR library employed RNA extracted from PBMCs. This same sample was also taken into another study, of T cells in Graves' hyperthyroidism and ophthalmopathy.

The sequencing used peripheral blood mononuclear cells (PBMCs), collected at new diagnosis, from a patient treated with antithyroid drugs. The receptors stem from a man aged 25 to 45 with Graves disease.

The table lists this clonotype with many counts. A junction end diverges from the germline sequence, so it may reflect a read error. This chain links TRBV2 with TRBJ2-2; TRBD2 matches at 10 bases. The CDR3 is 17 residues long. Germline V gives CDR1 SNHLY, CDR2 FYNNEI. The CDR3 region has the DNA TGCGCCAGCAGTGAGCCCACTAGCGGGGCTAATACCGGGGAGCTGTTTTTT. Protein: CASSEPTSGANTGELFF. Variable domain in full (rest from reference TRBV2 and TRBJ2-2): EPEVTQTPSHQVTQMGQEVILRCVPISNHLYFYWYRQILGQKVEFLVSFYNNEISEKSEIFDDQFSVERPDGSNFTLKIRSTKLEDSAMYFCASSEPTSGANTGELFFGEGSRLTVL.

This clonotype was picked up a small number of times. This sequence joins TRBV7-6 and TRBJ2-5; 7 nucleotides line up with TRBD1. This CDR3 is 14 amino acids long. The V gene end was trimmed by 5 bases and the J gene end by 2 bases; junction bases not matched to a gene: 5. From germline, CDR1 is SGHVS and CDR2 FNYEAQ. CDR3 region: CASSRPDRQETQYF. Here the CDR3 DNA reads TGTGCCAGCAGCCGCCCGGACAGGCAAGAGACCCAGTACTTC. Full variable domain (rest looked up from reference TRBV7-6 and TRBJ2-5): GAGVSQSPRYKVTKRGQDVALRCDPISGHVSLYWYRQALGQGPEFLTYFNYEAQQDKSGLPNDRFSAERPEGSISTLTIQRTEQRDSAMYRCASSRPDRQETQYFGPGTRLLVL.

This sequence joins TRBV19 and TRBJ2-1; 7 positions agree with TRBD1. CDR3 length: 17 amino acids. Germline lookup yields CDR1 LNHDA and CDR2 SQIVND (reference sequence). V lost 0 bases to trimming and J lost 5 bases; unmatched junction nucleotides: 10. The CDR3 reads CASSIERGLVLDNEQFF. DNA of the CDR3: TGTGCCAGTAGTATAGAAAGGGGGCTAGTCCTCGACAATGAGCAGTTCTTC.

The V gene is TRBV12-3 or TRBV12-4, the J gene TRBJ1-6; D unresolved. The CDR3 is 12 residues long. V lost 6 bases and J lost 7, with 7 bases in between. In nucleotides, the CDR3 is TGTGCCAGCAGCGGGCCGAATTCACCCCTCCACTTT. Translating gives CASSGPNSPLHF.

The rearrangement links TRBV30 to TRBJ2-1, with D perhaps TRBD1 or TRBD2 (6 bases each). Trimming left V 0 bases short and J 7 bases short, with 16 bases between. CDR1 is GTSNPN, CDR2 SVGIG, per germline (reference sequence). The CDR3 covers 15 residues. DNA of the CDR3: TGTGCCTGGAGTGTTCAGGGGAGGTCTTGGAATGAGCAGTTCTTC. Amino acid sequence: CAWSVQGRSWNEQFF.

This clonotype came up many times. The CDR3 DNA sequence: TGCAGTGCTCGAAAAGAGGGGGGAATCGCTGAAGCTTTCTTT. This encodes CSARKEGGIAEAFF. The chain couples TRBV20-1 to TRBJ1-1; tentatively, D is TRBD1 (6 bases). The V end was cut by 5 bases, the J end by 6 bases, with 19 bases between. The CDR3 runs to 14 residues. The germline V gene encodes CDR1 DFQATT and CDR2 SNEGSKA (reference sequence).

This clonotype was recorded many times. The J gene is TRBJ2-1, the V gene TRBV7-3, with D possibly being TRBD2 (6 bases). CDR1 and CDR2 (germline): SGHTA, FQGTGA. The CDR3 totals 15 residues. Trimming took off 5 bases at V and 8 bases at J, with 19 bases between the two ends. DNA for the CDR3: TGTGCCAGCAGCCGCGGGACTTCCCTTAGGGATGAGCAGTTCTTC. Encoded protein: CASSRGTSLRDEQFF.

This clonotype has only a few counts. V and J are TRBV15 and TRBJ2-7, with D possibly matching TRBD2 (6 bases). CDR1 is LNHNV and CDR2 is YYDKDF in the germline V gene (reference sequence). CDR3 length equals 13 residues. V lost 6 bases to trimming and J lost 4 bases, with 13 bases between them. The CDR3, as DNA: TGTGCCACCAGGGATAGCGGAATTTACGAGCAGTACTTC. Translation gives CATRDSGIYEQYF.

This clonotype was recorded a few times. The chain carries TRBV27 and TRBJ2-1; D gene unclear. CDR3 length equals 16 residues. Germline assignment: CDR1 MNHEY and CDR2 SMNVEV (reference sequence). Trimming took off 1 base at V and 0 bases at J, with 10 bases between the two ends. The CDR3 region has the DNA TGTGCCAGCAGTTTATGGGCACCCAGCTCCTACAATGAGCAGTTCTTC. Translating gives CASSLWAPSSYNEQFF.

Details on this clonotype: This may be a read error: a much more frequent sequence differs by one nucleotide. V and J are TRBV5-1 and TRBJ2-5; no clear D gene. Germline V lookup: CDR1 SGHRS, CDR2 YFSETQ. The CDR3 length is 14 residues. This CDR3 reads CVSSPEQSQETQYF. The CDR3 nucleotides are TGCGTCAGCAGCCCAGAACAGAGCCAAGAGACCCAGTACTTC.

The sample holds a few counts of this clonotype. At one of its ends the junction is not consistent with the germline gene, which may arise from a read error. The V gene is TRBV25-1, the J gene TRBJ1-4; the D gene is possibly TRBD1 (6 bases). CDR1 and CDR2 from the germline V gene are MGHDK and SYGVNS. The CDR3 is 11 residues long. CDR3 in amino acids: CASSQGGAIGF. The CDR3 DNA follows: TGTGCCAGCAGCCAAGGGGGGGCAATCGGTTTT.

Concerning this clonotype: A far larger clone is off by one base, so a read error is likely. The genes are TRBV27 and TRBJ2-7; 9 bases are shared with TRBD1. CDR3 length: 14 amino acids. V lost 4 bases, J lost 5 bases, and 6 bases stayed unmatched. Germline V gene data show CDR1 as MNHEY and CDR2 as SMNVEV (reference sequence). The CDR3 sequence: CASSSSGTGNEQYF. Here the CDR3 DNA reads TGTGCCAGCAGTTCCTCCGGGACAGGGAACGAGCAGTACTTC.

A note on this clonotype: With a much larger clone just one base away, this may be a read error. The chain recombines TRBV11-2 with TRBJ1-2; unclear D gene. The germline V gene has CDR1 SGHAT and CDR2 FQNNGV. V dropped 1 base and J dropped 8 bases, with 8 bases sitting between them. The CDR3 covers 12 residues. The CDR3 DNA reads as TGTGCCAGCAGCTTAGGTCGGAGAGGCTACACCTTC. Translated: CASSLGRRGYTF.

This clonotype was counted ten times or more. V usage is TRBV29-1 and J usage is TRBJ2-7; the D is unclear. The CDR3 is made up of 11 amino acids. V lost 7 bases, J lost 3 bases, and 10 bases lay in between. The germline V gene encodes CDR1 SQVTM and CDR2 ANQGSEA. CDR3: CSAGFGYEQYF. The CDR3 region has the DNA TGCAGCGCTGGGTTCGGCTACGAGCAGTACTTC.

Note on this clonotype: A much larger clone lies one base from this, so it may be a read error. The CDR3 carries no conserved terminal phenylalanine or tryptophan, so it likely arises from a read error. The V gene is TRBV6-1, the J gene TRBJ2-7, with D perhaps TRBD1 or TRBD2 (7 bases each). Germline loops: CDR1 MNHNS, CDR2 SASEGT. The CDR3 is 15 amino acids. V lost 6 bases to trimming and J lost 6 bases, with 21 bases between them. The CDR3 DNA reads TGTGCCAGCAGCTCAGGGGGGGGAATTACGATCGAGCAGTACCTC. It specifies CASSSGGGITIEQYL.

This clonotype was recorded many times. V and J are TRBV6-1 and TRBJ2-2; D is possibly TRBD1 (9 bases). Trimming shortened V by 10 bases and J by 3 bases, and 27 bases separated the two germline ends. In germline, CDR1 is MNHNS, CDR2 SASEGT. This CDR3 has 18 residues. CDR3 bases: TGTGCCACTACCGGGACAGGGTTCCAGCGGGAGTACACCGGGGAGCTGTTTTTT. Residues: CATTGTGFQREYTGELFF.

The chain is built from TRBV7-9 and TRBJ1-1; possible D gene TRBD1, 6 bases. The CDR3 is made up of 13 amino acids. The V and J ends lost 2 bases and 6 bases respectively, with 10 bases between them. The germline V gene has CDR1 SEHNR and CDR2 FQNEAQ (reference sequence). This CDR3 is CASSLTGYPEAFF. The CDR3 DNA reads as TGTGCCAGCAGCTTAACAGGGTATCCTGAAGCTTTCTTT.

This clonotype has a handful of counts. J is TRBJ2-4 and V is TRBV19; D is uncertain. Germline-derived CDR1 and CDR2 are LNHDA and SQIVND (reference sequence). The V end was cut by 9 bases, the J end by 0 bases, with 18 bases between. The CDR3 runs to 16 residues. CDR3 nucleotides: TGTGCCAGCACCTCCCCAGGTACTAAAGCCAAAAACATTCAGTACTTC. Residues: CASTSPGTKAKNIQYF.

V usage is TRBV6-1 and J usage is TRBJ1-1, with 7 bases lining up with TRBD1. The CDR3 length is 14 residues. Germline CDR1 reads MNHNS; CDR2 reads SASEGT. The V gene end was trimmed by 3 bases and the J gene end by 7 bases; junction bases not matched to a gene: 8. In DNA, the CDR3 is TGTGCCAGCAGTGACGGGGACAGAGACCGTGAAGCTTTCTTT. It is translated as CASSDGDRDREAFF.

In its sample, this clonotype was seen many times. V usage is TRBV10-3 and J usage is TRBJ2-1, with 7 bases aligning to TRBD2. Looked up from germline, CDR1 is ENHRY and CDR2 is SYGVKD. With V trimmed by 9 bases and J by 3 bases, 2 bases remained unmatched. The CDR3 sequence is 12 residues long. The CDR3 DNA sequence: TGTGCCATGGGCGGGAGCTACAATGAGCAGTTCTTC. The encoded protein is CAMGGSYNEQFF.

In this sample, this clonotype turned up a few times. The rearrangement links TRBV6-1 to TRBJ2-1; the D is unclear. V shed 5 bases and J shed 3 bases, with 11 bases lying between them. CDR1 is MNHNS, CDR2 SASEGT, per germline. The CDR3 totals 14 residues. CDR3 in amino acids: CASSSERGYNEQFF. In DNA, the CDR3 is TGTGCCAGCAGTAGCGAGAGAGGCTACAATGAGCAGTTCTTC.

This clonotype was seen ten or more times. The chain recombines TRBV12-3 or TRBV12-4 with TRBJ2-3; 8 bases fit TRBD2. The junction had 6 bases not matched to a gene; V was cut back by 10 bases and J by 0 bases. CDR3 length: 14 amino acids. In DNA form, the CDR3 reads TGTGCCACCCGGGAGGGGCCTAGCACAGATACGCAGTATTTT. Encoded protein: CATREGPSTDTQYF.

This clonotype has at least ten counts. At one end the junction does not follow the germline gene, possibly because of a read error. The CDR3 nucleotides are TGTGCCAGCAGCTTGGCCGGGGGGCACTATGGCTACACCTTC. It encodes CASSLAGGHYGYTF. The chain has TRBV5-1 and TRBJ1-2, with D possibly being TRBD1 (6 bases). Per germline, CDR1 SGHRS and CDR2 YFSETQ. The CDR3 has 14 amino acids.

V is TRBV19 and J is TRBJ2-2; D is possibly TRBD2 (6 bases). This CDR3 has 15 amino acids. Germline V gene data show CDR1 as LNHDA and CDR2 as SQIVND (reference sequence). The V end lost 6 bases, the J end lost 5 bases, and 16 bases lay between the germline ends. This chain's CDR3 is CASRNEGAGTGELFF. CDR3 nucleotide sequence: TGTGCCAGTAGAAACGAAGGGGCGGGGACCGGGGAGCTGTTTTTT.

Only a few counts were recorded for this clonotype. The V call is TRBV6-1, the J call TRBJ1-1, with 8 bases aligning to TRBD1. Germline values: CDR1 MNHNS, CDR2 SASEGT. The CDR3 sequence is 16 residues long. The trim removed 2 bases at V and 3 bases at J, leaving 8 bases unmatched. In nucleotides, the CDR3 is TGTGCCAGCAGTGAACCCCGGACAGGGAAGGACACTGAAGCTTTCTTT. Translated, it gives CASSEPRTGKDTEAFF.